The sequence of this T cell receptor (beta chain) was determined in a study of read filtering for tumor transcriptome and immune sequencing. Study information: Revised staging placed eight or nine patients in R-ISS I, some 17 in II, more than five in III. Transcriptome libraries were built from DNase-treated RNA. Per sample, TCR-region reads ranged about 3.5 to 11 million by IR-seq, roughly 80 to 1,300 by RNA-seq.

The length of the CDR3 is 17 residues. Germline assignment: CDR1 MNHEY and CDR2 SVGEGT. Trimming pared 2 bases from V and 1 base from J, leaving 15 bases between. The library was built from around 400 ng RNA with molecular barcoded adaptors for alpha/delta and beta/gamma chains. TCRdb reprocessed the reads with MiXCR, giving one entry per CDR3 protein. The sample carries around 130,000 distinct CDR3 sequences, around 14% recorded once. The sample holds many counts of this clonotype. What was sequenced was a population of CD138-negative cells sorted from bone marrow. V usage is TRBV6-2 or TRBV6-3 and J usage is TRBJ1-5; no clear D. The clonotype was recovered from a donor at least 40 years old with multiple myeloma. CDR3 loop: CASSYDGRSFSNQPQHF. In DNA, the CDR3 is TGTGCCAGCAGTTACGACGGACGGAGCTTCAGCAATCAGCCCCAGCATTTT.